This T cell receptor beta chain was sequenced during a study of shared clonotypes between healthy human individuals. Germline V gives CDR1 SGHTA, CDR2 FQGNSA. Trimming cost V 6 bases and J 3 bases, with 14 bases left between them. The CDR3 is 15 residues long. The assay ran at deep level. Authors' analysis steps: ImmunoSEQ output held junction-only sequences without quality scores, so filtering differed. Here immunoSEQ multiplex PCR was the method, and the copy in TCRdb shows in-frame clones only, minus some. Clone size and V and J calls were adopted from that table, with D and trimming inferred from the DNA. The sample has some 2,400,000 clones, approximately 94% seen once. Study-wide results and caveats: Non-shared clonotypes displayed generation probabilities falling below those of clonotypes present in all four donors. Estimated clonotype richness was generally higher in naive than memory subsets.

A note on this clone: Its antigen remains unknown.

The sample was naive CD4+ T cells sorted from blood. Subset: CD45RA+ positively selected. The sequence came from a man aged 18 to 29 in good health. The chain couples TRBV7-2 to TRBJ2-2; weak D call: TRBD2 (6 bases). This chain's CDR3 is CASSQRRADTGELFF. The CDR3, as DNA: TGTGCCAGCAGTCAGCGGAGGGCGGACACCGGGGAGCTGTTTTTT. Full variable domain (remainder filled in from reference TRBV7-2 and TRBJ2-2): GAGVSQSPSNKVTEKGKDVELRCDPISGHTALYWYRQSLGQGLEFLIYFQGNSAPDKSGLPSDRFSAERTGGSVSTLTIQRTQQEDSAVYLCASSQRRADTGELFFGEGSRLTVL.